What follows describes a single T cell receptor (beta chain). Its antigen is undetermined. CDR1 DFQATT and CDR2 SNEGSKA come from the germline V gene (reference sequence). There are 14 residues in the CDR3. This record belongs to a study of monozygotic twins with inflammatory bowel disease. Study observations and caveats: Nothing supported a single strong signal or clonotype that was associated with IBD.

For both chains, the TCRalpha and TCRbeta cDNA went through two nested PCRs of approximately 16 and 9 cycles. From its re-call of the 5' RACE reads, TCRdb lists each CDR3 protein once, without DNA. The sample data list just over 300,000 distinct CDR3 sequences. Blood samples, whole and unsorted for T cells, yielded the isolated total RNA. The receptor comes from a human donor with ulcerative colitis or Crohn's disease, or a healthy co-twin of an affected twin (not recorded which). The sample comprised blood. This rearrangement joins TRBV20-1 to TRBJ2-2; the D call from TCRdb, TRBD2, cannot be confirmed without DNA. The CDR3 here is CSASVAFNTGELFF.